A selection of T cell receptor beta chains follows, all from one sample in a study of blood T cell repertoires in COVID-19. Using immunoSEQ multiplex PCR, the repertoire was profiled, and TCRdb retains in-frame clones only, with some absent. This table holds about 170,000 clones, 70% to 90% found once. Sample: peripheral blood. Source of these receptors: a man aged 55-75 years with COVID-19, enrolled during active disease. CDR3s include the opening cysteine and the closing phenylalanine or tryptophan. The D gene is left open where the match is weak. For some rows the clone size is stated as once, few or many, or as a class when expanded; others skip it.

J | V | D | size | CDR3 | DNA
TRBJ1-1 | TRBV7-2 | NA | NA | CASEGVGARWTEAFF | TGTGCCAGCGAAGGCGTTGGGGCTAGGTGGACTGAAGCTTTCTTT
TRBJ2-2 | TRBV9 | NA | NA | CASTVGWGENTGELFF | TGTGCCAGCACCGTAGGATGGGGAGAGAACACCGGGGAGCTGTTTTTT
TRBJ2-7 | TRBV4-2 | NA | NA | CASSQGRGPPYEQYF | TGTGCCAGCAGCCAAGGGCGGGGGCCCCCTTACGAGCAGTACTTC
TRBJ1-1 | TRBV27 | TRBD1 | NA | CASRPLDRGLNTEAFF | TGTGCCAGCAGACCCCTAGACAGGGGGCTGAACACTGAAGCTTTCTTT
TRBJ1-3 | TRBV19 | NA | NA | CASKLQNSGNTIYF | TGTGCCAGTAAATTACAGAACTCTGGAAACACCATATATTTT
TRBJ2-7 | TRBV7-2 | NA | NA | CASSLAPSSYEQYF | TGTGCCAGCAGCTTAGCACCTAGCTCCTACGAGCAGTACTTC
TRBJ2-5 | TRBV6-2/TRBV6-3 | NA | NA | CASSKIGQPWTQYF | TGTGCCAGCAGTAAAATAGGACAGCCGTGGACCCAGTACTTC
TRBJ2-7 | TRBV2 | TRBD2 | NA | CASRMTSDTYEQYF | TGTGCCAGTCGAATGACTAGCGACACCTACGAGCAGTACTTC
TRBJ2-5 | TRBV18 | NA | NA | CASSLNNQETQYF | TGTGCCAGCTCACTCAACAACCAAGAGACCCAGTACTTC
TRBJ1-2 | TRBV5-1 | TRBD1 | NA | CASSPGTGPFGGYTF | TGCGCCAGCAGCCCCGGGACAGGGCCTTTTGGAGGCTACACCTTC
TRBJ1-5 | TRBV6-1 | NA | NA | CASSEPRPNNQPQHF | TGTGCCAGCAGTGAACCGCGTCCCAACAATCAGCCCCAGCATTTT
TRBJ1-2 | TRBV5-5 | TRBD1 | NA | CASRTDRGGYGYTF | TGTGCCAGCAGAACGGACAGGGGTGGTTATGGCTACACCTTC
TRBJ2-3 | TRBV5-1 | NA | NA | CASSRDTLTDTQYF | TGCGCCAGCAGCCGGGACACCCTCACAGATACGCAGTATTTT
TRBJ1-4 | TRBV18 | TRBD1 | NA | CASSPGRTGSEKLFF | TGTGCCAGCTCCCCCGGACGGACAGGGAGTGAAAAACTGTTTTTT
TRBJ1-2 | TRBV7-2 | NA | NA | CASSLISFASDGYTF | TGTGCCAGCAGCTTAATCTCATTTGCCTCGGATGGCTACACCTTC
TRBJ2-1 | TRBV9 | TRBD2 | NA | CASSAPTSGGDNEQFF | TGTGCCAGCAGCGCCCCCACTAGCGGGGGGGACAATGAGCAGTTCTTC
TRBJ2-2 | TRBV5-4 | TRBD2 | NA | CASSIIAGASSGELFF | TGTGCCAGCAGCATTATAGCGGGAGCGTCGTCCGGGGAGCTGTTTTTT
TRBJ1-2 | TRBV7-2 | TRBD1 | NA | CASSSRGQGRGYGYTF | TGTGCCAGCAGCTCACGAGGACAGGGTCGGGGCTATGGCTACACCTTC
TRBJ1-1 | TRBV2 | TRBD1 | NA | CASQSQGAGNTEAFF | TGTGCCAGTCAATCACAGGGGGCCGGGAACACTGAAGCTTTCTTT
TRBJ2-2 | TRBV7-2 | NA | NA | CASSSKGQNTGELFF | TGTGCCAGCAGCTCCAAGGGACAGAACACCGGGGAGCTGTTTTTT
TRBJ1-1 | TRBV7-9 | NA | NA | CASSFRDTSNTEAFF | TGTGCCAGCAGCTTCCGGGACACCTCAAACACTGAAGCTTTCTTT
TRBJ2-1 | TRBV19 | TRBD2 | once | CASSPSGLAGEQQFF | TGTGCCAGTAGTCCCTCGGGACTAGCGGGAGAGCAGCAGTTCTTC
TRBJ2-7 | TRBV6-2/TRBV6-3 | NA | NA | CASSYPDAGRINYEQYF | TGTGCCAGCAGTTACCCAGATGCGGGACGGATTAACTACGAGCAGTACTTC
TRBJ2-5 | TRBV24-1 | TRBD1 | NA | CATSDTTGQGALQETQYF | TGTGCCACCAGTGATACGACGGGACAGGGGGCTCTCCAAGAGACCCAGTACTTC
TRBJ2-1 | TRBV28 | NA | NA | CAILRGGYNEQFF | TGTGCCATCCTAAGGGGGGGGTACAATGAGCAGTTCTTC
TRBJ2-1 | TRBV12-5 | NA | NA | CASAVEPTGQHEQFF | TGTGCTAGTGCCGTCGAACCTACAGGGCAGCATGAGCAGTTCTTC
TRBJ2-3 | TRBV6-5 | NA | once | CASTQRGDTQYF | TGTGCCAGCACCCAGCGAGGGGATACGCAGTATTTT
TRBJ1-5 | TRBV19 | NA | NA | CASRGQGNQPQHF | TGTGCCAGTAGGGGGCAGGGCAATCAGCCCCAGCATTTT
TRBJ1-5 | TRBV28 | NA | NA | CASSPPYQPQHF | TGTGCCAGCAGTCCCCCCTATCAGCCCCAGCATTTT
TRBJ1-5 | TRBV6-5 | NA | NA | CASNPGTTYNQPQHF | TGTGCCAGCAACCCAGGGACAACATATAATCAGCCCCAGCATTTT
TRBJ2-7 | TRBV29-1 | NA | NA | CSVFGRNDYEQYF | TGCAGCGTTTTCGGGAGAAACGACTACGAGCAGTACTTC